What follows is one T cell receptor beta chain and its context. Its target is not known. The data were obtained in a study of cytomegalovirus exposure and HLA in healthy donors. Study-level results: The authors later found most CMV-associated TCR beta chains appeared HLA-restricted.

Healthy individuals who donated bone marrow served as the donors. The germline V and J ends were trimmed by 1 base and 5 bases, with 12 bases remaining between them. The CDR3 has 14 amino acids. Germline CDR1 MGHDK, CDR2 SYGVNS. Primers for the PCR totalled 60 Vbeta and 13 Jbeta. Measured with immunoSEQ multiplex PCR; TCRdb has only the in-frame clones, and not every one. This sample's table reports 150,000 or so clones. Sequencing used PBMCs. The sequence was obtained from a man younger than 45 in good health and CMV-seronegative. The V call is TRBV25-1, the J call TRBJ2-7, with a possible D match to TRBD1 (5 bases). The CDR3 region is CASSEFLGLNEQYF. CDR3 DNA: TGTGCCAGCAGTGAATTTTTGGGGCTAAACGAGCAGTACTTC.